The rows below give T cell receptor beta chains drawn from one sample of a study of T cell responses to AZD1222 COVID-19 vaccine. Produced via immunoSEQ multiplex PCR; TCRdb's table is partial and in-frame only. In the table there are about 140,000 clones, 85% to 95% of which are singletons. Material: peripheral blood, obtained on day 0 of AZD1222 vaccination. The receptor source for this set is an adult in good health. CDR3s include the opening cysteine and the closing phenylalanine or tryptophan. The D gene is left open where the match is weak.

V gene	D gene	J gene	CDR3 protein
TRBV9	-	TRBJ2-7	CASSPTGLVHEQYF
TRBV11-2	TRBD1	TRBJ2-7	CASSLLLGTGSYEQYF
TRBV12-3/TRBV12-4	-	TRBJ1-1	CASSLGRDTEAFF
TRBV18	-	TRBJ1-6	CASSPDIGNSPLHF
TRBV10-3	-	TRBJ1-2	CAISETVANYGYTF
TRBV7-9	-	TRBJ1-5	CASSLVGGFNQPQHF
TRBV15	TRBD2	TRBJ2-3	CATSGSGRAGDTQYF
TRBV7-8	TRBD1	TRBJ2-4	CASSSGQALAKNIQYF
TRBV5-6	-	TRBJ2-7	CASSLRAYEQYF
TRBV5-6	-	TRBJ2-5	CASSDPGTLKETQYF
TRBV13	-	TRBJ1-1	CASGVRRGTEAFF
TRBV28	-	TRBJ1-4	CASRGPPDTSNEKLFF
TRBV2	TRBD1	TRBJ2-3	CATSGQADTDTQYF
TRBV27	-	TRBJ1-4	CATRAGWFGNEKLFF
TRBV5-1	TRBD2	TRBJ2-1	CASSSILAGTYNEQFF
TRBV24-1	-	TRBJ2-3	CATSDFRGYDTDTQYF
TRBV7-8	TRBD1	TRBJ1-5	CASSETGTGGAGSNQPQHF
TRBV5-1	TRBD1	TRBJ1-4	CASRGQGYEKLFF
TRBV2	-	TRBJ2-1	CASLGTRGIGIEQFF
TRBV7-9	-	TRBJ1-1	CASSLAIPGDYMNTEAFF
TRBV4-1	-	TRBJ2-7	CASSQDWGYEQYF
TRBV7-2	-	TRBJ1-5	CASSLDTNQPQHF
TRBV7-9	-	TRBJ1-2	CATYLGAFGYGYTF
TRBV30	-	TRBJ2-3	CAWSTPSTDTQYF
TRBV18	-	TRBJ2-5	CASSPISGSPQETQYF
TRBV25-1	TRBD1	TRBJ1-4	CASGYAGGVFSDEKLFF
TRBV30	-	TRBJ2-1	CAWSTTIGSYNEQFF
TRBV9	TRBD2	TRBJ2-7	CASSVGGLGSRNEQYF
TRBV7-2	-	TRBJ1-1	CASSLGRGGNTEAFF
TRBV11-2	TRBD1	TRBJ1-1	CASSSQGAPRRAFF
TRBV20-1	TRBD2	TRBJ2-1	CSASLAGGDNNEQFF
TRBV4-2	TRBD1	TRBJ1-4	CASSPSGQGAINRRLFF
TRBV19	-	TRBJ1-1	CASSIGGDMNTEAFF
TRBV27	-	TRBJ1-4	CASSPQGQAANEKLFF
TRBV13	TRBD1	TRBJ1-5	CASSYGTGEVNQPQHF
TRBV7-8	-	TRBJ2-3	CASSNGVGGTDTQYF
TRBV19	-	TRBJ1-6	CASLAGRNSPLHF
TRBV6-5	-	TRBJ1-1	CASSYTLLTEAFF
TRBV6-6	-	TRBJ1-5	CASSSVSGYNQPQHF
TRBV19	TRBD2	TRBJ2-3	CASSIEALADITDTQYF
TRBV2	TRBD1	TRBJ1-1	CASSVQGGNTEAFF
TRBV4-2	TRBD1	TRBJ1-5	CASSPVGQGSMYQPQHF
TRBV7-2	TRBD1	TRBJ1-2	CASSLAQTGGPYGYTF
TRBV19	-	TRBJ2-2	CASSIGGGAGELFF
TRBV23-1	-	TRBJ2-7	CAGVGDRSSYEQYF
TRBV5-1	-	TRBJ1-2	CASSLVPRIYTF
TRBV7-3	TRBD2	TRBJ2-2	CASSLLAGRTGELFF
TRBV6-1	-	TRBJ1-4	CASSEAWGDRTTTNEKLFF
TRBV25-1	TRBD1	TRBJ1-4	CASSDTGVRDEKLFF
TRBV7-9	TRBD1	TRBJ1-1	CASSRTGLLNTEAFF
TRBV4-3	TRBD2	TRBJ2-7	CASSLGLASYEQYF
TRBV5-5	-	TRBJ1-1	CASSLAGHQNTEAFF
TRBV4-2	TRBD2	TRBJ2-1	CASSQEEGVAGVYNEQFF
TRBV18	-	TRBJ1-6	CASSPATGSENSPLHF
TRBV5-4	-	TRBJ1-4	CASSLEVDTPNEKLFF
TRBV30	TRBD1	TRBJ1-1	CAWKQGTEAFF
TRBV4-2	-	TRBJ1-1	CASSQSTEAFF
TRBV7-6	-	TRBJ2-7	CASSFLAGTYEQYF